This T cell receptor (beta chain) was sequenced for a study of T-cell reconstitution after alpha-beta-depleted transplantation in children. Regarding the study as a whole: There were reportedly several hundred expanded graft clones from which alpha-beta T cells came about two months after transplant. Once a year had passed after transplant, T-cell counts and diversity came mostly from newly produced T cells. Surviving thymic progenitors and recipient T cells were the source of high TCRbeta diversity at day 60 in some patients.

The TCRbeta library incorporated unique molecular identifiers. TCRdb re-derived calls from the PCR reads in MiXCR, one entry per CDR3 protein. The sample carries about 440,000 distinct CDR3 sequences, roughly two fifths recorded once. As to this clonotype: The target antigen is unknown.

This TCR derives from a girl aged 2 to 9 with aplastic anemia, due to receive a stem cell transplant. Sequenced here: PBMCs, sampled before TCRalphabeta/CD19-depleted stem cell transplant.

DNA for the CDR3: TGTGCCAGCAACTCCGGGAGCCTTAGTAGACCTGAAGCTTTCTTT. This translates into CASNSGSLSRPEAFF. The V gene is TRBV11-3, the J gene TRBJ1-1; the D is unclear. Looked up from germline, CDR1 is SGHNT and CDR2 is YENEEA. CDR3 length: 15 residues. Trimming took off 7 bases at V and 6 bases at J, with 21 bases between the two ends.